Included here is one T cell receptor beta chain sequence, with context. Its specificity is not known. The CDR3 has 12 residues. The V and J ends lost 6 bases and 4 bases respectively, with 7 bases between them. TCRdb passed the 5' RACE reads through MiXCR, listing each CDR3 protein once. This sample yields about 43,000 distinct CDR3 sequences, of which 11% are seen a single time; about a tenth belongs to the top ten. This sample was taken from a study of early T cells in non-severe SARS-CoV-2 infection. Turning to the study itself: Sequencing input comprised bulk RNA from unsorted whole blood; chain pairing was not available.

Study observations and caveats: Using VDJdb, the matching emphasized anti-spike CD8 responses while missing private and CD4 specificities.

This sequence joins TRBV12-3 or TRBV12-4 and TRBJ1-3; D uncertain. The receptor comes from an adult who was a healthcare worker with PCR-confirmed SARS-CoV-2 infection or an uninfected control (not recorded which). The sample comprised whole blood. DNA for the CDR3: TGTGCCAGCAGGTCAGACGGAAACACCATATATTTT. It codes for CASRSDGNTIYF.